A single sample is the source of the 13 T cell receptor beta chains below, sequenced in a study of blood T cell repertoires in COVID-19. Repertoires were generated with immunoSEQ multiplex PCR, while TCRdb's copy carries only in-frame clones and drops some. The table lists 200,000 or so clones, roughly 85% of them singletons, with about a tenth in the top ten. Source material: peripheral blood. These receptors all stem from a human donor with active or convalescent COVID-19. The donor label of this sample is uncertain.

The rearrangement links TRBV19 to TRBJ2-5; TRBD2 agrees at 8 bases. V shed 1 base and J 4 bases; nucleotides not matched to a gene: 14. This CDR3 is 18 amino acids long. From germline, CDR1 is LNHDA and CDR2 SQIVND (reference sequence). The CDR3 region is CASSIGGTSWFLRETQYF. CDR3 bases: TGTGCCAGTAGTATAGGAGGGACTAGTTGGTTTTTGCGAGAGACCCAGTACTTC. Full variable domain (rest looked up from reference TRBV19 and TRBJ2-5): DGGITQSPKYLFRKEGQNVTLSCEQNLNHDAMYWYRQDPGQGLRLIYYSQIVNDFQKGDIAEGYSVSREKKESFPLTVTSAQKNPTAFYLCASSIGGTSWFLRETQYFGPGTRLLVL.

The V gene is TRBV7-2, the J gene TRBJ2-2; 10 nucleotides align to TRBD2. The CDR3 is made up of 16 amino acids. In germline, CDR1 is SGHTA, CDR2 FQGNSA. V shed 6 bases and J 5 bases; nucleotides not matched to a gene: 9. Here the CDR3 reads CASRATSGVRTGELFF. CDR3 coding DNA: TGTGCCAGCAGAGCTACTAGCGGGGTCAGGACCGGGGAGCTGTTTTTT. The full variable domain, in which reference TRBV7-2 and TRBJ2-2 provide the parts outside the CDR3, is GAGVSQSPSNKVTEKGKDVELRCDPISGHTALYWYRQSLGQGLEFLIYFQGNSAPDKSGLPSDRFSAERTGGSVSTLTIQRTQQEDSAVYLCASRATSGVRTGELFFGEGSRLTVL.

The chain carries TRBV4-1 and TRBJ1-4; tentative D call: TRBD1 (6 bases). Germline CDR1 reads MGHRA; CDR2 reads YSYEKL. V was trimmed by 3 bases and J by 8 bases, leaving 19 bases between them. The CDR3 loop spans 16 amino acids. CDR3 sequence (DNA): TGCGCCAGCAGCCACCCCTCGGGTGGGGGCGACGAAAAACTGTTTTTT. Encoded protein: CASSHPSGGGDEKLFF.

The J gene is TRBJ2-1, the V gene TRBV5-1, with 8 bases matching TRBD1. J gave up 0 bases and V 3 bases, and 2 bases lay outside the gene matches. The CDR3 has 15 amino acids. CDR1 is SGHRS, CDR2 YFSETQ, per germline. The CDR3 nucleotides are TGCGCCAGCAGCTGGGGGACAGGCTCCTACAATGAGCAGTTCTTC. Its protein product is CASSWGTGSYNEQFF.

The chain is built from TRBV19 and TRBJ1-1, with D maybe TRBD1 (5 bases). The CDR3 has 15 residues. Trimming pared 10 bases from V and 3 bases from J, leaving 21 bases between. Germline CDR1 is LNHDA and CDR2 is SQIVND (reference sequence). CDR3: CATTRGEGGYTEAFF. For the CDR3, the DNA is TGTGCCACCACTAGGGGAGAGGGAGGGTACACTGAAGCTTTCTTT.

V and J are TRBV3-1 (or the pseudogene TRBV3-2) and TRBJ2-1; D possibly corresponds to TRBD2 (6 bases). Germline CDR1 is LGHDT and CDR2 is YNNKEL (reference sequence). Trimming left V 4 bases short and J 12 bases short, with 16 bases between. This CDR3 is 13 amino acids long. The DNA of the CDR3 is TGTGCCAGCAGCCCCGATCTAGTGGGGGGGCAGTTCTTC. It specifies CASSPDLVGGQFF.

The chain carries TRBV11-3 and TRBJ2-5, with 9 bases lining up with TRBD1. CDR1 and CDR2 (germline): SGHNT, YENEEA. Losses at the gene ends were 5 bases for V and 5 bases for J; bases not matched to a gene: 6. The CDR3 totals 14 residues. The CDR3: CASSPGQGQETQYF. The CDR3 DNA reads TGTGCCAGCAGCCCGGGACAGGGCCAGGAGACCCAGTACTTC. The variable domain in full, completed from reference TRBV11-3 and TRBJ2-5, reads EAGVVQSPRYKIIEKKQPVAFWCNPISGHNTLYWYLQNLGQGPELLIRYENEEAVDDSQLPKDRFSAERLKGVDSTLKIQPAELGDSAVYLCASSPGQGQETQYFGPGTRLLVL.

The rearrangement links TRBV11-3 to TRBJ2-5, with a weak D call TRBD1 (5 bases). Trimming shortened V by 6 bases and J by 2 bases, and 10 bases separated the two germline ends. Per the germline V gene, CDR1 is SGHNT and CDR2 is YENEEA. CDR3 length: 13 residues. The CDR3 bases are TGTGCCAGCAGGTCAGACAGTCAAGAGACCCAGTACTTC. It specifies CASRSDSQETQYF.

The CDR3 here is CASSYQLLSGRSYEQYF. DNA for the CDR3: TGTGCCAGCAGCTACCAGTTGTTAAGCGGGAGATCCTACGAGCAGTACTTC. This sequence joins TRBV13 and TRBJ2-7; 8 positions agree with TRBD2. Unmatched junction bases numbered 12, after V lost 4 bases and J lost 1 base. CDR1 is PRHDT, CDR2 FYEKMQ, per germline (reference sequence). The CDR3 totals 17 residues.

This chain connects TRBV21-1 to TRBJ1-5; the DNA was not compared with TRBD1, the D call given in the table. TRBV21-1 is a pseudogene. There are 20 residues in the CDR3. CDR3 DNA: TGTGCCAGCAGCAAAATTGAGGAACCTTGGACAGGGGGAGAGGATCAGCCCCAGCATTTT. Translating gives CASSKIEEPWTGGEDQPQHF.

CDR3 protein: CATSENIAGRRNEQYF. The CDR3 DNA follows: TGTGCCACCAGTGAGAATATAGCGGGGAGGAGAAACGAGCAGTACTTC. J is TRBJ2-7 and V is TRBV24-1; 8 bases map to TRBD2. Germline V gives CDR1 KGHDR, CDR2 SFDVKD. V shed 4 bases, J shed 5 bases, and the junction held 12 bases outside the gene matches. The CDR3 consists of 16 residues.

The V and J genes are TRBV28 and TRBJ2-7; TRBD1 matches at 7 bases. Germline V gene lookup returns CDR1 MDHEN and CDR2 SYDVKM. The CDR3 is made up of 12 amino acids. V dropped 5 bases and J dropped 9; count of bases not matched to a gene: 7. The CDR3 DNA is TGTGCCAGCAGTCTACTTTGGACAGGGCAGTACTTC. This translates into CASSLLWTGQYF. Drawing the rest from reference TRBV28 and TRBJ2-7, the complete variable domain is DVKVTQSSRYLVKRTGEKVFLECVQDMDHENMFWYRQDPGLGLRLIYFSYDVKMKEKGDIPEGYSVSREKKERFSLILESASTNQTSMYLCASSLLWTGQYFGPGTRLTVT.

The rearrangement links TRBV5-4 to TRBJ1-2, with a weak D call TRBD1 (5 bases). The V end was cut by 0 bases, the J end by 3 bases, with 15 bases between. CDR3 length: 16 amino acids. CDR1 is SGHNT, CDR2 YYREEE, per germline (reference sequence). In DNA form, the CDR3 reads TGTGCCAGCAGCTTGGTGAGGATAGGGGTGGACTATGGCTACACCTTC. It codes for CASSLVRIGVDYGYTF.